This T cell receptor (beta chain) was observed in a study of OX40 agonist ivuxolimab in advanced cancers. For the study at large: While on treatment, patients had intravenous ivuxolimab at 0.01 to 10 mg/kg every 2 weeks. Cancers in dose escalation were hepatocellular, melanoma, renal cell and head and neck.

TCRdb keeps only in-frame clones here, not all; method: immunoSEQ multiplex PCR. The sample has 15,000 to 20,000 clones, 85% to 90% seen once. Germline V gives CDR1 SGHVS, CDR2 FQNEAQ. The CDR3 consists of 12 residues. The V end was cut by 2 bases, the J end by 7 bases, with 5 bases between. Turning to this clone: The target antigen is unknown.

Study outcomes and limitations: At 0.1 to 3.0 mg/kg and by week 6, CD4+ and CD8+ T cells in the blood had expanded clonally.

The rearrangement joins TRBV7-8 to TRBJ1-4, with a tentative D call TRBD1 (5 bases). This sequence was found in an adult with an advanced solid tumor such as melanoma, head and neck, liver or kidney cancer. The material was CD4+ or CD8+ T cells sorted from blood, obtained in a trial of the OX40 agonist ivuxolimab. CDR3 sequence reads: CASSLRGEKLFF. In DNA form, the CDR3 reads TGTGCCAGCAGCTTAAGGGGTGAAAAACTGTTTTTT.